Below are 27 T cell receptor beta chains sequenced from a single sample in a study of cytomegalovirus exposure and HLA in healthy donors (dated by TCRdb to 2017 to 2019). The method was the immunoSEQ multiplex PCR assay. A mixture of 60 forward primers for TCR Vbeta segments and 13 reverse primers for TCR Jbeta segments was used in the multiplex PCR. Drawn from immuneACCESS, this table holds only the in-frame rearrangements with V and J called that TCRdb kept. Clones are partly lost; checked studies trace under half to an unresolved V gene and leave the rest unexplained. This sample is represented by fewer than 200,000 clones; 65% to 85% of them were singletons. The ten largest clones take up more than 1.2% of the sample. Sequencing used PBMCs. Receptors were obtained from a man aged 55 to 69 in good health and CMV-seronegative.

CDR3: CASSEQGDEQYF. CDR3 in DNA: TGTGCCAGCAGTGAGCAGGGCGACGAGCAGTACTTC. The chain uses TRBV6-1 and TRBJ2-7; a weak D match, TRBD1 (5 bases). CDR3 length: 12 amino acids. V lost 3 bases and J 5 bases, leaving 8 bases between the germline ends. Germline V gene data show CDR1 as MNHNS and CDR2 as SASEGT.

The V and J genes are TRBV10-3 and TRBJ1-4; unclear D gene. V was cut by 0 bases and J by 3 bases, with 5 bases left in between. Germline loops: CDR1 ENHRY, CDR2 SYGVKD. The CDR3 is 14 residues long. CDR3 bases: TGTGCCATCAGTGAGTCACTGGCTAATGAAAAACTGTTTTTT. It is translated as CAISESLANEKLFF.

This clone was observed a few times. The chain uses TRBV25-1 and TRBJ2-7; 7 bases map to TRBD1. Germline lookup yields CDR1 MGHDK and CDR2 SYGVNS. V shed 8 bases and J 5 bases; nucleotides not matched to a gene: 6. CDR3 length: 12 residues. The chain's CDR3 is CASEGQPNEQYF. The CDR3 DNA reads as TGTGCCAGCGAGGGACAGCCCAACGAGCAGTACTTC.

The chain links TRBV6-5 to TRBJ2-3; a possible D gene is TRBD1 (6 bases). V was trimmed by 6 bases and J by 1 base, leaving 14 bases between them. CDR1 and CDR2 (germline): MNHEY, SVGAGI. The CDR3 contains 15 residues. The CDR3 spells CASRSQGRGTDTQYF. Here the CDR3 DNA reads TGTGCCAGCAGGTCACAGGGAAGGGGCACAGATACGCAGTATTTT.

The CDR3 nucleotides are TGTGCCAGCTCACCGGCGGCCGATGCTAACTATGGCTACACCTTC. It yields the protein CASSPAADANYGYTF. This chain links TRBV18 with TRBJ1-2; D is unclear. This CDR3 has 15 amino acids. Trimming took 3 bases from V and 0 from J, leaving 11 bases between them. Germline assignment: CDR1 KGHSH and CDR2 LQKENI.

This clone was counted a few times. This chain links TRBV19 with TRBJ2-3, with D unresolved. The V and J ends lost 5 bases and 6 bases respectively, with 15 bases between them. The germline CDR1 and CDR2 sequences are LNHDA and SQIVND (reference sequence). This CDR3 spans 14 amino acids. CDR3 coding DNA: TGTGCCAGTAGTTACTTCAACCACGGGGATACGCAGTATTTT. Translation gives CASSYFNHGDTQYF.

This chain uses TRBV27 with TRBJ1-1; no definite D call. V lost 3 bases, J lost 4 bases, and 6 bases lay in between. The CDR3 runs 12 residues. The germline CDR1 and CDR2 sequences are MNHEY and SMNVEV (reference sequence). CDR3 in amino acids: CASSFLGTEAFF. In DNA form, the CDR3 reads TGTGCCAGCAGTTTTCTAGGCACTGAAGCTTTCTTT.

V and J are TRBV5-6 and TRBJ2-6; 7 bases are a match to TRBD1. Germline CDR1 and CDR2: SGHDT and YYEEEE. The CDR3 sequence is 16 residues long. V was clipped by 4 bases and J by 4 bases; unmatched bases: 8. CDR3 sequence (DNA): TGTGCCAGCAGCCCACAGGGGAGTGCCGGGGCCAACGTCCTGACTTTC. This encodes CASSPQGSAGANVLTF.

The J gene is TRBJ2-7, the V gene TRBV18; D unresolved. Germline loops: CDR1 KGHSH, CDR2 LQKENI. This CDR3 has 13 amino acids. Trimming stripped 0 bases from V and 3 bases from J, with 6 bases between. CDR3 region: CASSPPSFYEQYF. The CDR3 nucleotides are TGTGCCAGCTCACCACCGAGTTTCTACGAGCAGTACTTC. Drawing the rest from reference TRBV18 and TRBJ2-7, the complete variable domain is NAGVMQNPRHLVRRRGQEARLRCSPMKGHSHVYWYRQLPEEGLKFMVYLQKENIIDESGMPKERFSAEFPKEGPSILRIQQVVRGDSAAYFCASSPPSFYEQYFGPGTRLTVT.

The rearrangement links TRBV5-1 to TRBJ2-5, with a possible D match to TRBD1 (6 bases). The J call may be mistaken, given a closer DNA end match to TRBJ2-7. Germline assignment: CDR1 SGHRS and CDR2 YFSETQ. The length of the CDR3 is 13 residues. CDR3: CASSIPTGNEQYF. In DNA form, the CDR3 reads TGCGCCAGCAGCATACCGACAGGAAACGAGCAGTACTTC.

The chain joins TRBV11-2 to TRBJ2-1, with TRBD2 identical over 13 bases. J was trimmed by 4 bases and V by 7 bases; bases with no gene match: 7. Germline V gives CDR1 SGHAT, CDR2 FQNNGV. The CDR3 runs 16 residues. The CDR3 here is CASIRLAGGRYNEQFF. The DNA for the CDR3 is TGTGCCAGCATAAGACTAGCGGGAGGTCGGTACAATGAGCAGTTCTTC.

The CDR3, as DNA: TGTGCCAGCAACCGTCCCGGGACAGGGATCTACGAGCAGTACTTC. Translating gives CASNRPGTGIYEQYF. V is TRBV5-4 and J is TRBJ2-7; TRBD1 aligns across 9 bases. The CDR3 runs 15 residues. Unmatched junction bases numbered 10, after V lost 6 bases and J lost 3 bases. The germline CDR1 and CDR2 sequences are SGHNT and YYREEE (reference sequence).

This clone was detected only once. V and J are TRBV2 and TRBJ1-6; 7 bases line up with TRBD1. This CDR3 is 16 amino acids long. V trimming: 5 bases; J trimming: 11 bases; junction bases outside the gene matches: 15. Germline V gene data show CDR1 as SNHLY and CDR2 as FYNNEI. The CDR3 here is CASSLTGTEPVPPLHF. CDR3 in DNA: TGTGCCAGCAGTCTTACCGGGACAGAGCCTGTTCCACCCCTCCACTTT. Full variable domain (remainder filled in from reference TRBV2 and TRBJ1-6): EPEVTQTPSHQVTQMGQEVILRCVPISNHLYFYWYRQILGQKVEFLVSFYNNEISEKSEIFDDQFSVERPDGSNFTLKIRSTKLEDSAMYFCASSLTGTEPVPPLHFGNGTRLTVT.

This clone showed up just a few times. The V call is TRBV7-3, the J call TRBJ1-1; D may be TRBD1 (5 bases). Between the trimmed V and J ends, which lost 4 bases and 9 bases, there was a span of 24 bases. Per the germline V gene, CDR1 is SGHTA and CDR2 is FQGTGA. This CDR3 has 16 amino acids. CDR3 in DNA: TGTGCCAGCAGCTCCCGTACGACGGTAGGGAGGGGAAAAGCTTTCTTT. It is translated as CASSSRTTVGRGKAFF.

This clone was counted a single time. The chain couples TRBV7-2 to TRBJ2-1; TRBD2 matches 11 bases. Germline V gene sequence: CDR1 SGHTA, CDR2 FQGNSA. CDR3 size: 16 residues. Trimming at V came to 3 bases and at J to 2 bases, leaving 3 bases not matched to a gene. CDR3 nucleotide sequence: TGTGCCAGCAGCTTTAGCGGGGGGGCCGCCTACAATGAGCAGTTCTTC. Translating it yields CASSFSGGAAYNEQFF.

J is TRBJ2-3 and V is TRBV5-8; 9 positions agree with TRBD2. Germline lookup yields CDR1 SGHTS and CDR2 YDEGEE. V lost 2 bases to trimming and J lost 4 bases; unmatched junction nucleotides: 2. The CDR3 is 14 residues long. The CDR3 sequence is CASSFSGRPDTQYF. The CDR3 DNA follows: TGTGCCAGCAGCTTCAGCGGGAGGCCAGATACGCAGTATTTT.

The chain uses TRBV10-2 and TRBJ2-1; 8 bases are a match to TRBD2. The germline V gene encodes CDR1 WSHSY and CDR2 SAAADI. The CDR3 consists of 17 residues. V was pared by 2 bases and J by 4 bases, with 10 bases of the junction left unmatched. CDR3 loop: CASSENLGASGYNEQFF. As DNA, the CDR3 is TGCGCCAGCAGTGAGAATTTAGGGGCTAGCGGGTACAATGAGCAGTTCTTC.

The chain is built from TRBV5-1 and TRBJ2-2; perhaps TRBD2 as D (5 bases). Looked up from germline, CDR1 is SGHRS and CDR2 is YFSETQ. This CDR3 comprises 16 residues. V lost 1 base and J 4 bases, leaving 14 bases between the germline ends. The CDR3 protein is CASSLPRAGGTGELFF. CDR3 coding DNA: TGCGCCAGCAGCTTGCCACGGGCGGGCGGCACCGGGGAGCTGTTTTTT.

The rearrangement joins TRBV29-1 to TRBJ2-1, with TRBD1 matching 7 bases. The CDR3 length is 14 residues. V lost 6 bases and J lost 2; bases outside the gene matches: 7. Per the germline V gene, CDR1 is SQVTM and CDR2 is ANQGSEA. CDR3 nucleotide sequence: TGCAGCGTGGGGCACAGGGGAACCTACAATGAGCAGTTCTTC. It yields the protein CSVGHRGTYNEQFF.

This clone was recorded a few times. The genes are TRBV11-2 and TRBJ2-7, with unresolved D. This CDR3 has 13 amino acids. The germline gives CDR1 SGHAT, CDR2 FQNNGV. Trimming stripped 2 bases from V and 0 bases from J, with 5 bases between. The CDR3 is CASSLTSSYEQYF. DNA of the CDR3: TGTGCCAGCAGCTTAACTTCCTCCTACGAGCAGTACTTC. The full variable domain, completed using reference TRBV11-2 and TRBJ2-7, is EAGVAQSPRYKIIEKRQSVAFWCNPISGHATLYWYQQILGQGPKLLIQFQNNGVVDDSQLPKDRFSAERLKGVDSTLKIQPAKLEDSAVYLCASSLTSSYEQYFGPGTRLTVT.

CDR3: CASSPPGRALAGAGQYF. Here the CDR3 DNA reads TGTGCCAGCTCACCACCGGGCAGGGCACTAGCGGGGGCCGGGCAGTACTTC. The chain couples TRBV18 to TRBJ2-7, with 11 bases identical to TRBD2. V dropped 0 bases and J dropped 9; count of bases not matched to a gene: 13. This CDR3 contains 17 residues. Germline assignment: CDR1 KGHSH and CDR2 LQKENI.

V and J are TRBV29-1 and TRBJ2-7; 11 nucleotides agree with TRBD2. The CDR3 is 15 amino acids. Germline loops: CDR1 SQVTM, CDR2 ANQGSEA. Losses at the gene ends were 0 bases for V and 3 bases for J; bases not matched to a gene: 4. In DNA form, the CDR3 reads TGCAGCGTTGAAGAGTCTAGCGGGAGGTACTACGAGCAGTACTTC. It yields the protein CSVEESSGRYYEQYF.

The chain recombines TRBV9 with TRBJ2-7; weak D call: TRBD2 (6 bases). Germline V gene data show CDR1 as SGDLS and CDR2 as YYNGEE. The length of the CDR3 is 14 residues. Trimming took off 4 bases at V and 3 bases at J, with 14 bases between the two ends. The CDR3 loop reads CASSISPGDYEQYF. In nucleotides, the CDR3 is TGTGCCAGCAGCATCAGCCCGGGGGACTACGAGCAGTACTTC.

Worth noting for this clone: One end of the junction does not line up with germline, which may come from a read error. V is TRBV7-9 and J is TRBJ2-5; 12 nucleotides match TRBD2. The CDR3 spans 16 residues. CDR1 and CDR2 from the germline V gene are SEHNR and FQNEAQ (reference sequence). The CDR3 loop is CSSSPRLAGASETQYF. CDR3 sequence (DNA): TGTTCCAGCAGCCCTAGACTAGCGGGAGCCTCCGAGACCCAGTACTTC. The complete variable domain, with remaining parts taken from reference TRBV7-9 and TRBJ2-5, reads DTGVSQNPRHKITKRGQNVTFRCDPISEHNRLYWYRQTLGQGPEFLTYFQNEAQLEKSRLLSDRFSAERPKGSFSTLEIQRTEQGDSAMYLCSSSPRLAGASETQYFGPGTRLLVL.

A word on this clone: A junction boundary mismatches the germline segment, possibly from a read error. The rearrangement uses TRBV5-4 and TRBJ2-1; no reliable D call. Germline V gene lookup returns CDR1 SGHNT and CDR2 YYREEE (reference sequence). This CDR3 is built from 14 residues. The CDR3 region has the DNA TGTACCAGCTCGCCACAGCCCTCTGTCGGTGAGCAGTTCTTC. It codes for CTSSPQPSVGEQFF. The full variable domain, in which reference TRBV5-4 and TRBJ2-1 provide the parts outside the CDR3, is ETGVTQSPTHLIKTRGQQVTLRCSSQSGHNTVSWYQQALGQGPQFIFQYYREEENGRGNFPPRFSGLQFPNYSSELNVNALELDDSALYLCTSSPQPSVGEQFFGPGTRLTVL.

The chain is built from TRBV27 and TRBJ1-4; perhaps TRBD1 as D (6 bases). The CDR3 sequence is 16 residues long. Germline V gene sequence: CDR1 MNHEY, CDR2 SMNVEV (reference sequence). The CDR3 nucleotides are TGTGCAGCCGGTAGGGGGACGTCGGCAATGGGTGAGAAACTGTTTTTT. Translation gives CAAGRGTSAMGEKLFF. The variable domain in full, with the rest retrieved from reference TRBV27 and TRBJ1-4, is EAQVTQNPRYLITVTGKKLTVTCSQNMNHEYMSWYRQDPGLGLRQIYYSMNVEVTDKGDVPEGYKVSRKEKRNFPLILESPSPNQTSLYFCAAGRGTSAMGEKLFFGSGTQLSVL.

J is TRBJ1-2 and V is TRBV18; 8 nucleotides match TRBD1. The CDR3 length is 17 residues. Germline V gene sequence: CDR1 KGHSH, CDR2 LQKENI. J gave up 8 bases and V 6 bases, and 20 bases lay outside the gene matches. The CDR3 DNA reads as TGTGCCAGCTCGCCCCTAGGGACAGGAAGTGAGGAAGCGGGCTACACCTTC. It yields the protein CASSPLGTGSEEAGYTF.